Below, 21 T cell receptor beta chains from the same sample are listed, as sequenced in a study of blood T cell repertoires in COVID-19. TCRdb's table, derived via immunoSEQ multiplex PCR, lists solely in-frame clones and lacks some. The table has approximately 170,000 clones, approximately 85% seen once. Sequenced sample: peripheral blood. Receptor source: a woman older than 75 with COVID-19, enrolled during active disease.

This chain connects TRBV15 to TRBJ1-2; D not certain. In germline, CDR1 is LNHNV, CDR2 YYDKDF (reference sequence). Trimming took off 5 bases at V and 8 bases at J, with 18 bases between the two ends. CDR3 length equals 14 residues. CDR3: CATSLRSRSTGYTF. As DNA, the CDR3 is TGTGCCACCAGCCTGAGAAGCAGGTCAACGGGCTACACCTTC.

This clone was observed once. This chain uses TRBV5-5 with TRBJ1-1, with a weak D call TRBD1 (5 bases). This CDR3 comprises 12 residues. The V end was cut by 4 bases, the J end by 7 bases, with 11 bases between. Per the germline V gene, CDR1 is SGHKS and CDR2 is YYEKEE (reference sequence). CDR3 amino acids: CASSLRGSEAFF. As DNA, the CDR3 is TGTGCCAGCAGCCTAAGGGGAAGTGAAGCTTTCTTT.

This rearrangement joins TRBV2 to TRBJ2-3; TRBD1 is a possible D gene (6 bases). V lost 8 bases, J lost 1 base, and 19 bases lay in between. The length of the CDR3 is 16 residues. Germline V gives CDR1 SNHLY, CDR2 FYNNEI. The chain's CDR3 is CASEWGAAGGTDTQYF. The CDR3 DNA follows: TGTGCCAGCGAGTGGGGTGCGGCAGGGGGCACAGATACGCAGTATTTT.

This clone was detected once. J is TRBJ2-3 and V is TRBV5-1; maybe TRBD1 (6 bases). V shed 3 bases and J shed 4 bases, with 12 bases lying between them. The CDR3 runs to 14 residues. Germline V gene lookup returns CDR1 SGHRS and CDR2 YFSETQ. The CDR3 nucleotides read TGCGCCAGCAGCTCGCTCCAGGGGCCAGATACGCAGTATTTT. This encodes CASSSLQGPDTQYF. Full variable domain (outside the CDR3, taken from reference TRBV5-1 and TRBJ2-3): KAGVTQTPRYLIKTRGQQVTLSCSPISGHRSVSWYQQTPGQGLQFLFEYFSETQRNKGNFPGRFSGRQFSNSRSEMNVSTLELGDSALYLCASSSLQGPDTQYFGPGTRLTVL.

The chain couples TRBV10-3 to TRBJ2-5; TRBD2 aligns across 11 bases. The CDR3 runs 14 residues. V lost 2 bases to trimming and J lost 6 bases; unmatched junction nucleotides: 2. Germline lookup yields CDR1 ENHRY and CDR2 SYGVKD. CDR3 sequence (DNA): TGTGCCATCAGTGAGACTAGCGGGAGTAAGACCCAGTACTTC. Its protein is CAISETSGSKTQYF.

The chain is built from TRBV18 and TRBJ1-4; D is possibly TRBD1 (5 bases). The CDR3 has 13 amino acids. V lost 2 bases and J lost 6, with 7 bases in between. Germline values: CDR1 KGHSH, CDR2 LQKENI. The CDR3 DNA follows: TGTGCCAGCTCACCAGGCAGGGATGAAAAACTGTTTTTT. It encodes CASSPGRDEKLFF.

Here the CDR3 reads CASSENRGLNTGELFF. DNA of the CDR3: TGTGCCAGCTCAGAGAACAGGGGGCTGAACACCGGGGAGCTGTTTTTT. The J gene is TRBJ2-2, the V gene TRBV18; 9 bases align to TRBD1. V dropped 5 bases and J dropped 1; count of bases not matched to a gene: 5. Germline-derived CDR1 and CDR2 are KGHSH and LQKENI. CDR3 length: 16 residues.

V gene TRBV5-4 combines with J gene TRBJ2-3, with 9 bases identical to TRBD2. The CDR3 is 16 amino acids. In germline, CDR1 is SGHNT, CDR2 YYREEE (reference sequence). Germline trimming cut 4 bases from V and 3 bases from J; bases unmatched to any gene: 9. The CDR3 is CASSVLAGGGTDTQYF. The CDR3 coding sequence is TGTGCCAGCAGCGTTCTTGCGGGGGGGGGAACAGATACGCAGTATTTT. The whole variable domain, remainder taken from reference TRBV5-4 and TRBJ2-3, is ETGVTQSPTHLIKTRGQQVTLRCSSQSGHNTVSWYQQALGQGPQFIFQYYREEENGRGNFPPRFSGLQFPNYSSELNVNALELDDSALYLCASSVLAGGGTDTQYFGPGTRLTVL.

There are a few counts of this clone. This rearrangement joins TRBV19 to TRBJ1-1; weak D call: TRBD1 (6 bases). CDR1 LNHDA and CDR2 SQIVND come from the germline V gene (reference sequence). The CDR3 is made up of 17 amino acids. Trimming took off 9 bases at V and 4 bases at J, with 27 bases between the two ends. CDR3 protein: CASLGDRGSRLSTEAFF. The CDR3, as DNA: TGTGCCAGCCTCGGGGATAGGGGGTCTAGGTTGTCCACTGAAGCTTTCTTT.

The chain carries TRBV7-9 and TRBJ1-3; D is perhaps TRBD1 (6 bases). The CDR3 loop spans 15 amino acids. V dropped 4 bases and J dropped 2 bases, with 12 bases sitting between them. Per germline, CDR1 SEHNR and CDR2 FQNEAQ (reference sequence). The CDR3 DNA follows: TGTGCCAGCAGCTCAACACAGGGTACTGGAAACACCATATATTTT. Protein: CASSSTQGTGNTIYF.

The chain recombines TRBV6-5 with TRBJ2-7, with 12 bases fitting TRBD2. V was clipped by 5 bases and J by 1 base; unmatched bases: 3. This CDR3 region has 15 residues. In germline, CDR1 is MNHEY, CDR2 SVGAGI. DNA for the CDR3: TGTGCCAGCAGTCATACTAGCGGGGGGTCCTACGAGCAGTACTTC. As protein: CASSHTSGGSYEQYF.

The gene calls are TRBV4-2 and TRBJ1-4; 7 bases line up with TRBD1. Per germline, CDR1 LGHNA and CDR2 YNFKEQ. J was trimmed by 0 bases and V by 2 bases; bases with no gene match: 15. This CDR3 is 20 amino acids long. The CDR3 loop reads CASSQLYSGTAVATNEKLFF. The CDR3 DNA follows: TGTGCCAGCAGCCAACTATACTCCGGGACAGCAGTTGCAACTAATGAAAAACTGTTTTTT.

The chain carries TRBV10-1 and TRBJ2-3; TRBD2 matches at 7 bases. The CDR3 length is 17 residues. Unmatched junction bases numbered 14, after V lost 6 bases and J lost 2 bases. CDR1 is WNHNN, CDR2 SYGVQD, per germline (reference sequence). Written as DNA, the CDR3 is TGCGCCAGCAGCCCCAGACCCGGGCGGGAGATCACAGATACGCAGTATTTT. Translating it yields CASSPRPGREITDTQYF.

The chain uses TRBV27 and TRBJ2-6; 8 bases are a match to TRBD1. The CDR3 length is 18 residues. Germline values: CDR1 MNHEY, CDR2 SMNVEV (reference sequence). V lost 6 bases, J lost 2 bases, and 12 bases stayed unmatched. The CDR3 DNA is TGTGCCAGCAGCCCGACAGGGGTAGACTTGACTGGGGCCAACGTCCTGACTTTC. Amino acids: CASSPTGVDLTGANVLTF.

This clone has more than one count but fewer than ten. The genes are TRBV19 and TRBJ2-2; a possible D gene is TRBD2 (6 bases). The CDR3 length is 14 residues. Germline V gene lookup returns CDR1 LNHDA and CDR2 SQIVND (reference sequence). Trimming removed 7 bases from V and 1 base from J, with 10 bases in between. CDR3 loop: CASKSGVNTGELFF. CDR3 DNA: TGTGCCAGTAAGTCGGGAGTGAACACCGGGGAGCTGTTTTTT. Full variable domain (missing parts from reference TRBV19 and TRBJ2-2): DGGITQSPKYLFRKEGQNVTLSCEQNLNHDAMYWYRQDPGQGLRLIYYSQIVNDFQKGDIAEGYSVSREKKESFPLTVTSAQKNPTAFYLCASKSGVNTGELFFGEGSRLTVL.

DNA for the CDR3: TGTGCCAGCAGCTTGTTTTCTGGGAGCTACGAGCAGTACTTC. Its protein is CASSLFSGSYEQYF. The chain couples TRBV5-6 to TRBJ2-7; TRBD2 is a possible D gene (5 bases). Germline V CDR1 and CDR2: SGHDT, YYEEEE. The V gene lost 1 base and the J gene lost 3 bases, with 11 bases spanning the gap. The CDR3 has 14 amino acids.

The chain joins TRBV7-9 to TRBJ2-4; no firm D call. Germline CDR1 reads SEHNR; CDR2 reads FQNEAQ (reference sequence). This CDR3 comprises 12 residues. Trimming pared 1 base from V and 12 bases from J, leaving 10 bases between. This CDR3 is CASSLVEADQYF. DNA for the CDR3: TGTGCCAGCAGCTTAGTAGAGGCAGATCAGTACTTC.

The chain recombines TRBV3-1 (or the pseudogene TRBV3-2) with TRBJ2-2, with a possible D match to TRBD2 (6 bases). V was trimmed by 5 bases and J by 13 bases, leaving 17 bases between them. The CDR3 runs 13 residues. CDR1 and CDR2 from the germline V gene are LGHDT and YNNKEL (reference sequence). The DNA for the CDR3 is TGTGCCAGCAGCTCCAACGGCGAGGGAGGGCTGTTTTTT. Encoded protein: CASSSNGEGGLFF.

The V gene is TRBV20-1, the J gene TRBJ2-1; D ambiguous. Germline V lookup: CDR1 DFQATT, CDR2 SNEGSKA (reference sequence). This CDR3 has 11 amino acids. Trimming pared 5 bases from V and 1 base from J, leaving 3 bases between. In DNA form, the CDR3 reads TGCAGTGCTTTATCCTACAATGAGCAGTTCTTC. This translates into CSALSYNEQFF.

Written as DNA, the CDR3 is TGTGCCAGCAGTCTCCCTATTGACAGGGGGCTACAAGAGACCCAGTACTTC. Protein: CASSLPIDRGLQETQYF. This chain uses TRBV6-2 or TRBV6-3 with TRBJ2-5, with 10 bases lining up with TRBD1. Germline CDR1 reads MNHEY; CDR2 reads SVGEGT. Trimming at V came to 5 bases and at J to 2 bases, leaving 11 bases not matched to a gene. The CDR3 runs to 17 residues.

This clone was seen a single time. The rearrangement links TRBV7-9 to TRBJ2-1; 8 nucleotides line up with TRBD1. Germline values: CDR1 SEHNR, CDR2 FQNEAQ (reference sequence). The CDR3 extends over 17 amino acids. The V and J ends lost 5 bases and 0 bases, in that order; junction bases with no gene match: 9. The CDR3 region has the DNA TGTGCCAGCAGCCCACAATCAGGACAGGGCTCCTACAATGAGCAGTTCTTC. Protein sequence: CASSPQSGQGSYNEQFF.